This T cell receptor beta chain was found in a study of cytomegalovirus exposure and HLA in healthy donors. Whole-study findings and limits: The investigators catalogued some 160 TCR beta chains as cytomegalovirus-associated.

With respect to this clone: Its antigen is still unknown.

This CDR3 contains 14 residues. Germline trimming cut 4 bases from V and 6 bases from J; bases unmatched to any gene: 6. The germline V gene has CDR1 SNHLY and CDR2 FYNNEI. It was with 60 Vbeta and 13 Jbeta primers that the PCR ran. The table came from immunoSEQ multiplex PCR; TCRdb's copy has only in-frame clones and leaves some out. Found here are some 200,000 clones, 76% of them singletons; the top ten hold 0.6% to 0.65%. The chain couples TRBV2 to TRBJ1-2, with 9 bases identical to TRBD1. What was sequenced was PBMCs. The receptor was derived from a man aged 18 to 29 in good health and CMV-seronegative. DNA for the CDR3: TGTGCCAGCAGTGGGGGACAGGGAAGTAATGGCTACACCTTC. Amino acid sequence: CASSGGQGSNGYTF.